The 12 T cell receptor beta chains presented below share a single source sample, sequenced in a study of blood T cell repertoires in COVID-19. The repertoire was sequenced with immunoSEQ multiplex PCR; TCRdb's copy has only in-frame clones and lacks some. The table has 150,000 to 200,000 clones, under 90% seen once. Sequenced material: peripheral blood. These receptors originate from a man aged 40-55 years with acute or convalescent COVID-19.

The CDR3 DNA reads TGCGCCAGCAGTCAATCGTTAGGGGACAGGGTTTCCTACGAGCAGTACTTC. Translating it yields CASSQSLGDRVSYEQYF. The genes are TRBV23-1 and TRBJ2-7; TRBD1 matches at 9 bases. TRBV23-1 is an ORF, and what it does is uncertain. V lost 0 bases and J lost 1; bases outside the gene matches: 7. The CDR3 length is 17 residues.

CDR3 in amino acids: CASSLVGGGPQETQYF. CDR3 nucleotides: TGTGCCAGCAGCTTAGTTGGCGGGGGACCTCAAGAGACCCAGTACTTC. The chain links TRBV7-2 to TRBJ2-5; TRBD2 matches at 7 bases. Losses at the gene ends were 1 base for V and 2 bases for J; bases not matched to a gene: 7. The CDR3 is made up of 16 amino acids. Germline CDR1 is SGHTA and CDR2 is FQGNSA.

This chain uses TRBV3-1 (or the pseudogene TRBV3-2) with TRBJ2-1, with D perhaps TRBD2 (6 bases). The CDR3 loop spans 16 amino acids. Germline V CDR1 and CDR2: LGHDT, YNNKEL (reference sequence). The germline V and J ends were trimmed by 5 bases and 0 bases, with 14 bases remaining between them. CDR3 protein: CASSTRDGSSYNEQFF. In DNA form, the CDR3 reads TGTGCCAGCAGCACCCGGGACGGGAGCTCCTACAATGAGCAGTTCTTC.

The chain uses TRBV5-4 and TRBJ1-6, with 7 bases that match TRBD1. This CDR3 is 16 amino acids long. Looked up from germline, CDR1 is SGHNT and CDR2 is YYREEE (reference sequence). The J segment lost 3 bases and the V segment lost 0 bases, leaving 3 bases of the junction unmatched. The CDR3 sequence: CASSLARTGYNSPLHF. The CDR3 coding sequence is TGTGCCAGCAGCTTGGCACGGACAGGCTATAATTCACCCCTCCACTTT.

V usage is TRBV9 and J usage is TRBJ2-4, with a tentative D call TRBD1 (5 bases). The CDR3 totals 14 residues. Germline V gene lookup returns CDR1 SGDLS and CDR2 YYNGEE. Trimming left V 3 bases short and J 8 bases short, with 15 bases between. The CDR3 spells CASSAYLDRDIQYF. The CDR3 bases are TGTGCCAGCAGCGCCTACCTTGACAGAGACATTCAGTACTTC.

This clone showed up just once. V is TRBV25-1 and J is TRBJ2-5; the match to TRBD1 covers 7 bases. The CDR3 length is 14 residues. Germline CDR1 MGHDK, CDR2 SYGVNS. V was clipped by 7 bases and J by 2 bases; unmatched bases: 7. DNA for the CDR3: TGTGCCAGCAAGAGCACAGGGGCGCAAGAGACCCAGTACTTC. It specifies CASKSTGAQETQYF.

The chain carries TRBV3-1 (or the pseudogene TRBV3-2) and TRBJ2-3; possible D gene TRBD2, 6 bases. The V end lost 1 base, the J end lost 6 bases, and 8 bases lay between the germline ends. There are 13 residues in the CDR3. Germline V lookup: CDR1 LGHDT, CDR2 YNNKEL (reference sequence). In DNA, the CDR3 is TGTGCCAGCAGCCAAGGGAGGGTCGATACGCAGTATTTT. It is translated as CASSQGRVDTQYF.

The chain links TRBV7-3 to TRBJ2-7; 7 positions agree with TRBD1. This CDR3 spans 16 amino acids. Germline CDR1 is SGHTA and CDR2 is FQGTGA. The ends lost 5 bases at V and 0 bases at J; junction bases unmatched: 10. DNA for the CDR3: TGTGCCAGCAGCATCACGCCAACAGGGGCCTCCTACGAGCAGTACTTC. It translates to CASSITPTGASYEQYF.

This clone came up once. V and J are TRBV4-1 and TRBJ1-1; perhaps TRBD1 as D (5 bases). This CDR3 comprises 15 residues. The V gene lost 0 bases and the J gene lost 2 bases, with 10 bases spanning the gap. Germline V lookup: CDR1 MGHRA, CDR2 YSYEKL. CDR3 sequence reads: CASSQDGAGNTEAFF. CDR3 DNA sequence: TGCGCCAGCAGCCAAGATGGGGCGGGAAACACTGAAGCTTTCTTT.

The rearrangement uses TRBV27 and TRBJ1-2; tentatively, D is TRBD1 (5 bases). The CDR3 length is 13 residues. The V end lost 3 bases, the J end lost 2 bases, and 7 bases lay between the germline ends. Germline V gene lookup returns CDR1 MNHEY and CDR2 SMNVEV (reference sequence). The CDR3 reads CASSFKGNYGYTF. The DNA for the CDR3 is TGTGCCAGCAGTTTCAAGGGGAACTATGGCTACACCTTC.

This clone was detected once. The rearrangement links TRBV29-1 to TRBJ1-1, with D perhaps matching TRBD1 (6 bases). The CDR3 extends over 12 amino acids. V was cut by 7 bases and J by 5 bases, with 14 bases left in between. Germline V gene data show CDR1 as SQVTM and CDR2 as ANQGSEA. The chain's CDR3 is CSAGHRDTEAFF. CDR3 nucleotides: TGCAGCGCCGGCCACAGGGATACTGAAGCTTTCTTT.

The chain employs TRBV2 and TRBJ2-7, with D perhaps TRBD1 (5 bases). The CDR3 spans 15 residues. CDR1 is SNHLY, CDR2 FYNNEI, per germline. The V end lost 6 bases, the J end lost 1 base, and 16 bases lay between the germline ends. CDR3 sequence: CASRAYEAGSYEQYF. CDR3 in DNA: TGTGCCAGCAGGGCCTACGAGGCAGGGTCCTACGAGCAGTACTTC.